This TCR beta chain was retrieved from a study of T cell repertoires in cytomegalovirus infection. Turning to the study itself: TCR beta signatures that were public indicated CMV infection and matching HLA type. General observations from the study: Within the response measured ex vivo, HLA-C-restricted CMV-specific TCR beta clonotypes were dominant. Summed public TCR beta family frequency identified CMV carriers bearing the relevant HLA.

In TCRdb, the reads were re-called with MiXCR into one record per CDR3 protein. The profile shows around 740,000 distinct CDR3 sequences, 35% of them singletons. This clonotype has just a few counts. No antigen is known for it. CDR3 length: 17 residues. Looked up from germline, CDR1 is SGHAT and CDR2 is FQNNGV. V gave up 5 bases and J gave up 5 bases, with 22 bases separating them. Specimen: PBMCs. The source is a human donor in good health (CMV status not recorded). Some clones in this sample may be carry-over from other donors' samples. The rearrangement joins TRBV11-2 to TRBJ1-5; perhaps TRBD1 as D (6 bases). The CDR3 region is CASSRRGRGPRDQPQHF. The CDR3 nucleotides read TGTGCCAGCAGCCGCAGGGGAAGAGGTCCTAGAGATCAGCCCCAGCATTTT. The variable domain in full, completed from reference TRBV11-2 and TRBJ1-5, reads EAGVAQSPRYKIIEKRQSVAFWCNPISGHATLYWYQQILGQGPKLLIQFQNNGVVDDSQLPKDRFSAERLKGVDSTLKIQPAKLEDSAVYLCASSRRGRGPRDQPQHFGDGTRLSIL.